The entry that follows covers one T cell receptor (beta chain) sequence. This entry comes from a study of CD8 T cells in Susac syndrome. Reverse transcription of roughly 0.5 to 1 ug RNA was performed with random hexamers. TCRdb analysed the immunoSEQ multiplex PCR reads with MiXCR anew, one entry per CDR3 protein. The sample includes roughly 200,000 distinct CDR3 sequences, approximately 96% of them seen just once. Negative isolation was applied to CD8+ and CD4+ T cells, and FACS enrichment was applied to TEMRA cells. This receptor was obtained from a human donor with multiple sclerosis. Sequencing used CD4+ T cells from PBMCs.

In DNA form, the CDR3 reads TGTGCCAGCAGCGTAGGCGGGACAAGGTCGGACATTCAGTACTTC. This encodes CASSVGGTRSDIQYF. This chain joins TRBV9 and TRBJ2-4; the D call may be TRBD1 or TRBD2 (6 bases each). The CDR3 covers 15 residues. CDR1 is SGDLS, CDR2 YYNGEE, per germline. V was cut by 0 bases and J by 8 bases, with 15 bases left in between.